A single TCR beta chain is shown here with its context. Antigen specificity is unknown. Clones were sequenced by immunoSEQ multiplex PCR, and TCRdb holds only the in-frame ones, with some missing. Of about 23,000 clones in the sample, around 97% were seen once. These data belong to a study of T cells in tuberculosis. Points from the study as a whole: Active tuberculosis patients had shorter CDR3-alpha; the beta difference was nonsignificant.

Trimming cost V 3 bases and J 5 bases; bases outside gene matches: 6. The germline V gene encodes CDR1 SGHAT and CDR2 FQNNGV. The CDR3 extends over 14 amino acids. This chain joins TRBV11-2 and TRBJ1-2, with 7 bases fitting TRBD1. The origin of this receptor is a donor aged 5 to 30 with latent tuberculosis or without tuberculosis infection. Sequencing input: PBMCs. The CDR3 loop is CASSFIDREYGYTF. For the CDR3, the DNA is TGTGCCAGCAGCTTCATTGACAGGGAGTATGGCTACACCTTC.